This TCR beta chain stems from a study of response to subunit inactivated influenza vaccine. TCRdb re-called the RT-PCR reads with MiXCR, one entry per CDR3 protein. This sample yields roughly 550,000 distinct CDR3 sequences, of which roughly 23% are seen a single time; 2.5% to 3% belongs to the top ten. CDR3 length equals 14 residues. The V gene lost 7 bases and the J gene lost 0 bases, with 11 bases spanning the gap. The germline V gene has CDR1 ENHRY and CDR2 SYGVKD. The data were also submitted as part of a second study, on T cells expressing NK-cell markers. That source notes: With UMIs, 5'RACE template switching was used to make TCR beta cDNA.

The sample in question was CD4+ T cells sorted from PBMCs, obtained 11 to 12 days after vaccination. The sequence came from a man aged 45-60 years who received an inactivated influenza vaccine. The V call is TRBV10-3, the J call TRBJ2-3; TRBD2 is a possible D gene (6 bases). This CDR3 reads CAITNSGSTDTQYF. CDR3 bases: TGTGCCATCACCAATAGCGGAAGCACAGATACGCAGTATTTT.